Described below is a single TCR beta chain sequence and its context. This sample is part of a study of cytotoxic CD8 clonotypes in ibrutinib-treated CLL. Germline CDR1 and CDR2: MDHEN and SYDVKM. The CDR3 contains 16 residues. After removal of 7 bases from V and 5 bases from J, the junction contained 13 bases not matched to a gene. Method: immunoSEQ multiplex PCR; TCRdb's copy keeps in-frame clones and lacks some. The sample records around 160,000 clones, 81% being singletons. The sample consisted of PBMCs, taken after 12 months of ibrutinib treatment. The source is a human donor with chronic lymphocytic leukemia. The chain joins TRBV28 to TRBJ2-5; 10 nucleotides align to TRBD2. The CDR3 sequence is CASISGSIAGGETQYF. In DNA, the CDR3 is TGTGCCAGCATCTCGGGGTCGATAGCGGGAGGCGAGACCCAGTACTTC.